Given below is one TCR beta chain in context. Germline V gives CDR1 SGDLS, CDR2 YYNGEE. The CDR3 is made up of 18 amino acids. The V and J ends lost 0 bases and 0 bases, in that order; junction bases with no gene match: 4. This sample stems from a study of cytomegalovirus exposure and HLA in healthy donors. The PCR was carried out with 60 Vbeta primers and 13 Jbeta primers. Some clones are missing from TCRdb's copy, which holds only in-frame ones; the method was immunoSEQ multiplex PCR. The repertoire holds about 130,000 clones, roughly 82% seen once, with approximately 1.1% in the top ten. Sequenced input: PBMCs. The sequence was obtained from a boy aged 5 to 17 in good health and CMV-seronegative. The chain is built from TRBV9 and TRBJ2-6; TRBD2 matches at 9 bases. CDR3 residues: CASSVGAGGVSGANVLTF. In DNA, the CDR3 is TGTGCCAGCAGCGTAGGTGCGGGAGGGGTCTCTGGGGCCAACGTCCTGACTTTC.